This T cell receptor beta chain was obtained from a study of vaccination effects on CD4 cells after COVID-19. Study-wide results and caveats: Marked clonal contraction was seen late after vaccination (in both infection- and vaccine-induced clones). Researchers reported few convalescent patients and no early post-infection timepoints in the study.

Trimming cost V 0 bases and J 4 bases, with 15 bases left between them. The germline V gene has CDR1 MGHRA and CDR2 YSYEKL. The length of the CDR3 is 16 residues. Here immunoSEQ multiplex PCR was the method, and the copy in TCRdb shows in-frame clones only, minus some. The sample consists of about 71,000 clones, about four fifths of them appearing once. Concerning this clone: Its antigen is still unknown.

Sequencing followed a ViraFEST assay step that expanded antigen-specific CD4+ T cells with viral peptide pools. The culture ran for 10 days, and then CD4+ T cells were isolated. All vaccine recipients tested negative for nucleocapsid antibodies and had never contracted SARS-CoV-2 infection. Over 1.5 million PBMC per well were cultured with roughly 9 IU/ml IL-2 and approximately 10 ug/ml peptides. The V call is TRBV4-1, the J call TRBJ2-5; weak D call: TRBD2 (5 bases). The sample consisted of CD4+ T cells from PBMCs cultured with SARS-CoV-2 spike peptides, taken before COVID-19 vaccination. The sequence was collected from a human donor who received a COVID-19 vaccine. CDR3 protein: CASSQDPAGGTETQYF. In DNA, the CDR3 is TGCGCCAGCAGCCAAGACCCGGCCGGAGGCACAGAGACCCAGTACTTC.